This entry is about one T cell receptor (beta chain). Its antigen is as yet unknown. The primer mix had 52 TRBV and 13 TRBJ primers. Assay: immunoSEQ multiplex PCR; the TCRdb copy retains only in-frame clones and omits some. The repertoire holds about 23,000 clones, with nearly 90% as singletons. The data were taken from a study of regulatory T cells. The germline V gene encodes CDR1 MDHEN and CDR2 SYDVKM. This CDR3 region has 16 residues. Deletions cut 3 bases from V and 4 bases from J, with 16 bases between. General observations from the study: In CD3G-deficient patients, conventional CD4+ T cells were enriched for hydrophobic CDR3 residues at positions 6 and 7. Patient repertoires had restricted TRB V-J pairs and skewed V and J usage, most in Tregs.

Autoimmunity was present in every CD3G-deficient patient, worse in two. Sorting split CD4+ cells into CD25-high CD127-low Tregs and CD25-low CD127-high conventional T cells. This chain connects TRBV28 to TRBJ1-5; D is unclear. Sequenced input: conventional CD4+ T cells sorted from blood. This TCR was sampled from a child aged 10 to 17 with CD3G deficiency. The CDR3 loop is CASSFSPRSGNQPQHF. In nucleotides, the CDR3 is TGTGCCAGCAGTTTTTCCCCTAGGAGTGGTAATCAGCCCCAGCATTTT.